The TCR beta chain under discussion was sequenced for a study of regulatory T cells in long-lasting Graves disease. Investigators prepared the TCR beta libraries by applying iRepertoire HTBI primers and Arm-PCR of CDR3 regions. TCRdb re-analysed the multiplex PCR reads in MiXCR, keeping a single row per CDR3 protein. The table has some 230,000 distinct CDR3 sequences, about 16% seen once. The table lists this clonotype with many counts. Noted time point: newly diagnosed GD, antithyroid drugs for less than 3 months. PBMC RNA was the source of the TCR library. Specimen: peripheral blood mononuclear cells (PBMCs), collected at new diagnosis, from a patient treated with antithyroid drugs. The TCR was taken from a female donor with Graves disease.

CDR3 coding DNA: TGCAGTGCTAGACCGAGCGGGAGGGCCGACGGGGAGCTGTTTTTT. Protein sequence: CSARPSGRADGELFF. V usage is TRBV20-1 and J usage is TRBJ2-2; 10 bases fit TRBD2. Germline V gene sequence: CDR1 DFQATT, CDR2 SNEGSKA (reference sequence). The CDR3 spans 15 residues. V lost 2 bases to trimming and J lost 7 bases; unmatched junction nucleotides: 7.